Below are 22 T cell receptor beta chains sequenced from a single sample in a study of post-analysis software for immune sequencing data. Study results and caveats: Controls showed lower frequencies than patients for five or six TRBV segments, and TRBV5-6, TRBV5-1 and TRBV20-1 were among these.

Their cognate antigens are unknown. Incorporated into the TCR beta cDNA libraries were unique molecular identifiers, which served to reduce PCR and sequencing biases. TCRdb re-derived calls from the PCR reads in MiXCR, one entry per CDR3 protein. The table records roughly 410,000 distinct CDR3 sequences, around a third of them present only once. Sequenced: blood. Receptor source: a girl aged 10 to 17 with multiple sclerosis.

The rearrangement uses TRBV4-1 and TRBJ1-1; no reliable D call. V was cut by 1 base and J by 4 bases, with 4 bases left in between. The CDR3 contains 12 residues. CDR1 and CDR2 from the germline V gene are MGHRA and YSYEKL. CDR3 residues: CASSQGVTEAFF. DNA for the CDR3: TGCGCCAGCAGCCAAGGGGTCACTGAAGCTTTCTTT.

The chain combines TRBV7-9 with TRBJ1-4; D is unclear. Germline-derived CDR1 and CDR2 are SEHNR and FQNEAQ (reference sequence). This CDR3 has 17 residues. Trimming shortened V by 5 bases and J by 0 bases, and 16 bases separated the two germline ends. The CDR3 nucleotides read TGTGCCAGCAGCCCCCCTCGGGGATTTGCAACTAATGAAAAACTGTTTTTT. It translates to CASSPPRGFATNEKLFF.

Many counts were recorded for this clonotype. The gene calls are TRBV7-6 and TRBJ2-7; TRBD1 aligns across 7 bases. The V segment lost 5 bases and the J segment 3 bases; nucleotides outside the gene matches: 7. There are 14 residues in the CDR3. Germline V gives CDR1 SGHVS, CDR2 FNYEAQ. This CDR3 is CASSARQGFYEQYF. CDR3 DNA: TGTGCCAGCAGCGCAAGACAGGGATTCTACGAGCAGTACTTC. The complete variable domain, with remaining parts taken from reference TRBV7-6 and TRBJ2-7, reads GAGVSQSPRYKVTKRGQDVALRCDPISGHVSLYWYRQALGQGPEFLTYFNYEAQQDKSGLPNDRFSAERPEGSISTLTIQRTEQRDSAMYRCASSARQGFYEQYFGPGTRLTVT.

CDR3 residues: CASSQDLAGGDYGYTF. CDR3 bases: TGTGCCAGCAGCCAAGATCTGGCAGGGGGCGACTATGGCTACACCTTC. The chain links TRBV3-1 to TRBJ1-2; TRBD1 agrees at 8 bases. This CDR3 has 16 amino acids. Per the germline V gene, CDR1 is LGHDT and CDR2 is YNNKEL (reference sequence). V was pared by 0 bases and J by 3 bases, with 6 bases of the junction left unmatched.

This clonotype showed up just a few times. The CDR3 is CASSSTRDSPYEQYF. CDR3 DNA: TGTGCCAGCAGCTCCACCAGGGACAGTCCCTACGAGCAGTACTTC. The chain uses TRBV11-1 and TRBJ2-4, with 7 bases lining up with TRBD1. Near its end, the DNA agrees better with TRBJ2-7, so the J call may be wrong. This CDR3 contains 15 residues. Germline lookup yields CDR1 SGHAT and CDR2 FQDESV (reference sequence).

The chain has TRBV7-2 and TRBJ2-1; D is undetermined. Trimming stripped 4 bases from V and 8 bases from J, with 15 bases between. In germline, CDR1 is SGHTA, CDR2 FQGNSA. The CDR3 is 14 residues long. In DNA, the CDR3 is TGTGCCAGCAGCTCCTATTTGGGAACCGATGAGCAGTTCTTC. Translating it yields CASSSYLGTDEQFF. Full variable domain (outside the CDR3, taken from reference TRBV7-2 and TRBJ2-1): GAGVSQSPSNKVTEKGKDVELRCDPISGHTALYWYRQSLGQGLEFLIYFQGNSAPDKSGLPSDRFSAERTGGSVSTLTIQRTQQEDSAVYLCASSSYLGTDEQFFGPGTRLTVL.

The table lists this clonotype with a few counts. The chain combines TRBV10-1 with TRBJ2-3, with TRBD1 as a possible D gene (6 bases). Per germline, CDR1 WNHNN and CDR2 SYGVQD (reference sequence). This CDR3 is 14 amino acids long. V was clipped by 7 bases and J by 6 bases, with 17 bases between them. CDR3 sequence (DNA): TGCGCCAGCACCAGGGGATTAGATTCGGATACGCAGTATTTT. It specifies CASTRGLDSDTQYF.

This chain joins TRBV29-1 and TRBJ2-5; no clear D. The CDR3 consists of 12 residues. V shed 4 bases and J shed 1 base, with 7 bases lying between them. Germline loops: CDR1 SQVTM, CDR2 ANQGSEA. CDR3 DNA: TGCAGCGTTGGGGTCAGCCAAGAGACCCAGTACTTC. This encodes CSVGVSQETQYF.

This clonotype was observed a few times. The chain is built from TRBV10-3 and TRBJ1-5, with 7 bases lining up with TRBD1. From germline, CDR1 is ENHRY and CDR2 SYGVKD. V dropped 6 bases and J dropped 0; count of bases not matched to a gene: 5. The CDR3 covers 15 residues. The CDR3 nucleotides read TGTGCCATCAGCCCCGGGACAGCTAGCAATCAGCCCCAGCATTTT. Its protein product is CAISPGTASNQPQHF.

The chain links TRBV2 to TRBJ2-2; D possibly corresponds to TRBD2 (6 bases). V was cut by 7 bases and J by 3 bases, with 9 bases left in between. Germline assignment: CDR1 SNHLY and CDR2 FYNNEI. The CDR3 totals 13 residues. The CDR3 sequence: CASNLADTGELFF. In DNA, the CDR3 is TGTGCCAGCAATTTAGCGGACACCGGGGAGCTGTTTTTT.

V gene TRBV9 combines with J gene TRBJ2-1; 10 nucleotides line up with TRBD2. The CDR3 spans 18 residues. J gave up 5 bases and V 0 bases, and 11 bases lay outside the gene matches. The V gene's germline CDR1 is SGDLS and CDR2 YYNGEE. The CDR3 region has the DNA TGTGCCAGCAGCGTAGACGAACTAGCGGGGTTGTTGGACAATGAGCAGTTCTTC. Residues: CASSVDELAGLLDNEQFF.

The CDR3 sequence is CASSQEENRSNEQFF. Here the CDR3 DNA reads TGTGCCAGCAGCCAAGAGGAGAACAGGAGCAATGAGCAGTTCTTC. V and J are TRBV4-2 and TRBJ2-1; tentatively, D is TRBD1 (5 bases). This CDR3 comprises 15 residues. The germline V and J ends were trimmed by 0 bases and 6 bases, with 12 bases remaining between them. Germline CDR1 LGHNA, CDR2 YNFKEQ.

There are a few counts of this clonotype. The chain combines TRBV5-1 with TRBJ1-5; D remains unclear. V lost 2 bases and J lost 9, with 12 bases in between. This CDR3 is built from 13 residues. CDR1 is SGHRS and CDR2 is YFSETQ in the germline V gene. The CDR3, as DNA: TGCGCCAGCAGCTTCAACCACGATGGGCCCCAGCATTTT. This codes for CASSFNHDGPQHF.

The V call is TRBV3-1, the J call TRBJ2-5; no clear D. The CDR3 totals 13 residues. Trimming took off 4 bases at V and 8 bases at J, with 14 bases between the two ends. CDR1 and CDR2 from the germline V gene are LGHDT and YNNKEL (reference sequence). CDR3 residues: CASSPALGSTQYF. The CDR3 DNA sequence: TGTGCCAGCAGCCCCGCCCTTGGGTCCACCCAGTACTTC.

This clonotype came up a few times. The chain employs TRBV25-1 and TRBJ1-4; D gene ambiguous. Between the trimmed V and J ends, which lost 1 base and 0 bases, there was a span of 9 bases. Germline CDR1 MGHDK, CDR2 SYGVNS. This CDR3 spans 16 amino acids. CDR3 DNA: TGTGCCAGCAGTGAATTCCGAGAAGCAACTAATGAAAAACTGTTTTTT. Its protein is CASSEFREATNEKLFF.

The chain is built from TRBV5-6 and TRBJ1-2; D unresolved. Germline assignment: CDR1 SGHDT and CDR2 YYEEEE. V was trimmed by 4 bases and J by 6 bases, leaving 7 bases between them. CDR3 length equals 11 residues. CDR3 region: CASSAFDGYTF. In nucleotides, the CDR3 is TGTGCCAGCAGCGCGTTTGATGGCTACACCTTC.

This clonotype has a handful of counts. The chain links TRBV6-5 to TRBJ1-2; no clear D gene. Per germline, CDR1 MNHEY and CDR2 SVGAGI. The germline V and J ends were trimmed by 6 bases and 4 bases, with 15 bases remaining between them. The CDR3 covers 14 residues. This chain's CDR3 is CASSPPGAGYGYTF. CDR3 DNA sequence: TGTGCCAGCAGCCCGCCGGGAGCGGGCTATGGCTACACCTTC.

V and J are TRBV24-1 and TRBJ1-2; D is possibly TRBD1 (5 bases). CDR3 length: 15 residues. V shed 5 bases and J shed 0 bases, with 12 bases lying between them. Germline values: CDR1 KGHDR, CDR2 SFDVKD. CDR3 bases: TGTGCCACCAGTGCTCAGGGAATCGCTAACTATGGCTACACCTTC. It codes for CATSAQGIANYGYTF.

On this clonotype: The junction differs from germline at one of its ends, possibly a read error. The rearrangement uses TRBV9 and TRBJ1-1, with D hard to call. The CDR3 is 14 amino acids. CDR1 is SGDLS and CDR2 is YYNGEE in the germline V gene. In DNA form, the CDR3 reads TGTGCCAGCAGCCCCGGACGGTTGAACACTAAAGCTTTCTTT. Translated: CASSPGRLNTKAFF.

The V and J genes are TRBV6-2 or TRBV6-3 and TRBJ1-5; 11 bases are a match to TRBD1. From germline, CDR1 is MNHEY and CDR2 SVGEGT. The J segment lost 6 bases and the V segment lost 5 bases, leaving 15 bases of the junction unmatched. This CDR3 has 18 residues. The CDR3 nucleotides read TGTGCCAGCAGTACGGACAGGGGGCGTGTTGGAAGTCGTCAGCCCCAGCATTTT. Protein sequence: CASSTDRGRVGSRQPQHF.

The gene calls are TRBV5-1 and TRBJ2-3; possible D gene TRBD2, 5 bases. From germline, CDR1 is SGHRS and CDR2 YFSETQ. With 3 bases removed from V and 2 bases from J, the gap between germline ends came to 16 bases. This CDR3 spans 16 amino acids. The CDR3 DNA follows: TGCGCCAGCAGCTGGGGAGCCCGCTTGATCACAGATACGCAGTATTTT. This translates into CASSWGARLITDTQYF.

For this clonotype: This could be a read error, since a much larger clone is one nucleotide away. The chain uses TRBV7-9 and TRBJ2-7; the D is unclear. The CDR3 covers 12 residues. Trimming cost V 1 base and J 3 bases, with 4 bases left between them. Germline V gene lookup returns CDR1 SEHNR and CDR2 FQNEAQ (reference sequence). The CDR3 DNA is TGTGCCAGCAGCTTAGTCCACTACGAGCAGTACTTC. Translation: CASSLVHYEQYF.